Below, 11 T cell receptor beta chains from the same sample are listed, as sequenced in a study of shared clonotypes between healthy human individuals. Profiled with immunoSEQ multiplex PCR; TCRdb holds only in-frame clones, not every one. The table lists about 1.9 million clones, about 93% of them singletons. Terminally differentiated effector memory CD45RA+ cells were left out of the naive CD8 fraction, which was CD45RO-negative and positively selected for CCR7. Sequencing used naive CD8+ T cells from PBMCs. The receptors here all came from a man younger than 35 in good health. Some clones in this sample may be carry-over from other donors' samples.

This chain joins TRBV7-9 and TRBJ2-5; D is ambiguous. Trimming removed 0 bases from V and 3 bases from J, with 11 bases in between. There are 15 residues in the CDR3. In germline, CDR1 is SEHNR, CDR2 FQNEAQ (reference sequence). CDR3 coding DNA: TGTGCCAGCAGCTTAGCAGGTCCTTTCGAAGAGACCCAGTACTTC. As protein: CASSLAGPFEETQYF. The full variable domain, completed using reference TRBV7-9 and TRBJ2-5, is DTGVSQNPRHKITKRGQNVTFRCDPISEHNRLYWYRQTLGQGPEFLTYFQNEAQLEKSRLLSDRFSAERPKGSFSTLEIQRTEQGDSAMYLCASSLAGPFEETQYFGPGTRLLVL.

On this clone itself: This sample includes further DNA sequences coding for the same CDR3. This chain connects TRBV4-1 to TRBJ2-7, with TRBD2 matching 10 bases. The V and J ends lost 3 bases and 0 bases, in that order; junction bases with no gene match: 2. Germline CDR1 MGHRA, CDR2 YSYEKL. The CDR3 consists of 15 residues. CDR3 in amino acids: CASSQGLASSYEQYF. As DNA, the CDR3 is TGCGCCAGCAGCCAGGGACTAGCGAGCTCCTACGAGCAGTACTTC.

The gene calls are TRBV28 and TRBJ2-3, with 13 bases that match TRBD2. Germline V lookup: CDR1 MDHEN, CDR2 SYDVKM. CDR3 length equals 16 residues. V lost 7 bases, J lost 5 bases, and 9 bases stayed unmatched. CDR3 protein: CASTLLAGGPRDTQYF. CDR3 bases: TGTGCCAGCACCCTACTAGCGGGAGGGCCGAGAGATACGCAGTATTTT.

This chain joins TRBV29-1 and TRBJ1-3; 9 nucleotides align to TRBD1. CDR1 and CDR2 (germline): SQVTM, ANQGSEA. V trimming: 5 bases; J trimming: 1 base; junction bases outside the gene matches: 12. The CDR3 loop spans 17 amino acids. As DNA, the CDR3 is TGCAGCGTTCGGGGGCGCACAGGGGGCAAGTCTGGAAACACCATATATTTT. Translation gives CSVRGRTGGKSGNTIYF.

In the case of this clone: Other nucleotide sequences in the sample specify the same CDR3. The rearrangement joins TRBV27 to TRBJ1-2, with 10 bases fitting TRBD1. CDR3 length: 14 residues. Germline CDR1 reads MNHEY; CDR2 reads SMNVEV (reference sequence). Trimming cost V 2 bases and J 5 bases; bases outside gene matches: 2. CDR3 loop: CASSLRDRGYGYTF. The DNA for the CDR3 is TGTGCCAGCAGTTTACGGGACAGGGGTTATGGCTACACCTTC.

V is TRBV11-2 and J is TRBJ1-3; 8 positions agree with TRBD1. The V gene's germline CDR1 is SGHAT and CDR2 FQNNGV. The J segment lost 4 bases and the V segment lost 5 bases, leaving 10 bases of the junction unmatched. The CDR3 has 16 residues. The chain's CDR3 is CASSPPQGAYGNTIYF. CDR3 coding DNA: TGTGCCAGCAGCCCTCCCCAGGGGGCCTACGGAAACACCATATATTTT. Complete variable domain (other parts from reference TRBV11-2 and TRBJ1-3): EAGVAQSPRYKIIEKRQSVAFWCNPISGHATLYWYQQILGQGPKLLIQFQNNGVVDDSQLPKDRFSAERLKGVDSTLKIQPAKLEDSAVYLCASSPPQGAYGNTIYFGEGSWLTVV.

This chain joins TRBV27 and TRBJ2-3, with D uncertain. The CDR3 covers 13 residues. Per the germline V gene, CDR1 is MNHEY and CDR2 is SMNVEV (reference sequence). V lost 8 bases and J 0 bases, leaving 9 bases between the germline ends. The CDR3: CASAASSTDTQYF. DNA for the CDR3: TGTGCCAGCGCGGCTAGTAGCACAGATACGCAGTATTTT.

The chain joins TRBV19 to TRBJ2-1, with D unresolved. The CDR3 consists of 17 residues. Germline CDR1 is LNHDA and CDR2 is SQIVND (reference sequence). V lost 1 base and J 2 bases, leaving 15 bases between the germline ends. The CDR3, as DNA: TGTGCCAGTAGTATAGGCCCAGACGAAGAAACCTACAATGAGCAGTTCTTC. This translates into CASSIGPDEETYNEQFF.

The V and J genes are TRBV11-1 and TRBJ1-1; the D gene is possibly TRBD1 (6 bases). The V gene lost 7 bases and the J gene lost 4 bases, with 19 bases spanning the gap. The length of the CDR3 is 15 residues. Germline-derived CDR1 and CDR2 are SGHAT and FQDESV (reference sequence). CDR3 region: CASTLGPGAGTEAFF. The CDR3 nucleotides read TGTGCCAGCACCCTAGGGCCAGGGGCTGGCACTGAAGCTTTCTTT.

The V call is TRBV28, the J call TRBJ2-7; TRBD1 agrees at 7 bases. CDR3 size: 15 residues. The germline gives CDR1 MDHEN, CDR2 SYDVKM. The V segment lost 6 bases and the J segment 4 bases; nucleotides outside the gene matches: 12. The CDR3 bases are TGTGCCAGCAGCCAGCCAGACAGGGAACGGTACGAGCAGTACTTC. This gives the protein CASSQPDRERYEQYF.

This chain connects TRBV30 to TRBJ1-4, with 7 bases that match TRBD1. Germline CDR1 GTSNPN, CDR2 SVGIG (reference sequence). After removal of 4 bases from V and 6 bases from J, the junction contained 8 bases not matched to a gene. This CDR3 is 14 amino acids long. Here the CDR3 DNA reads TGTGCCTGGACCTCAGGGGGAAGCTATGAAAAACTGTTTTTT. Encoded protein: CAWTSGGSYEKLFF.